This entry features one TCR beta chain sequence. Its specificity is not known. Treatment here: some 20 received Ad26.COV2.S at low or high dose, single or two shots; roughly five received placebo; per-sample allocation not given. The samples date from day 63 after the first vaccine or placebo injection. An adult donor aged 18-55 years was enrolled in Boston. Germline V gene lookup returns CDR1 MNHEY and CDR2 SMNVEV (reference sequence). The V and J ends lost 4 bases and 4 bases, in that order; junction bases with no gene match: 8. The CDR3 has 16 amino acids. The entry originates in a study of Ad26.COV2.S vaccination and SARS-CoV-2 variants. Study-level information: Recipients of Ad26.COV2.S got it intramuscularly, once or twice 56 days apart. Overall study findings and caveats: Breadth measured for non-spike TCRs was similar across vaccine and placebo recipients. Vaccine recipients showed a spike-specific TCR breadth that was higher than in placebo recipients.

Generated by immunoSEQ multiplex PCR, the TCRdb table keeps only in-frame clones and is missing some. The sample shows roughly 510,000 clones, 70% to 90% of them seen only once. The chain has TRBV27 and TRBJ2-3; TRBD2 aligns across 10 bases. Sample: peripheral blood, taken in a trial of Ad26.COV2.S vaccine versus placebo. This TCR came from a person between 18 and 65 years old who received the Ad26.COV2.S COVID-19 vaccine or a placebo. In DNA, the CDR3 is TGTGCCAGCAGTTACCACAGCGGGAGGGCCTCAGATACGCAGTATTTT. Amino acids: CASSYHSGRASDTQYF.